Listed below are T cell receptor beta chains from one sample, sequenced in a study of T cell responses to AZD1222 COVID-19 vaccine. Measured with immunoSEQ multiplex PCR; TCRdb has only the in-frame clones, and not every one. The data show 150,000 or so clones, approximately 89% seen once. The starting material was peripheral blood, obtained on day 0 of MenACWY control vaccination. These receptors were obtained from an adult in good health. The CDR3 runs from the conserved cysteine through the conserved F or W. The D gene is left open where the match is weak. Rows give clone size only sometimes, using once, few, many, or a class for an expanded clone.

d_call | clone_size | j_call | v_call | cdr3_aa | cdr3_nt
NA | NA | TRBJ1-1 | TRBV27 | CASRRGWNTEAFF | TGTGCCAGCAGGAGGGGCTGGAACACTGAAGCTTTCTTT
NA | NA | TRBJ1-5 | TRBV3-1/TRBV3-2 | CASSGTGGGQPQHF | TGTGCCAGCAGCGGGACGGGAGGGGGGCAGCCCCAGCATTTT
TRBD2 | NA | TRBJ2-1 | TRBV5-4 | CASSLGGGSSYNEQFF | TGTGCCAGCAGCTTGGGCGGGGGGTCTTCCTACAATGAGCAGTTCTTC
TRBD2 | NA | TRBJ2-5 | TRBV30 | CAIGGSEQETQYF | TGTGCCATTGGCGGGAGTGAACAAGAGACCCAGTACTTC
NA | NA | TRBJ2-3 | TRBV27 | CASTHRGTSTDTQYF | TGTGCCAGCACCCACCGGGGGACCTCCACAGATACGCAGTATTTT
NA | NA | TRBJ1-1 | TRBV11-1 | CASSPPQGIGSEAFF | TGTGCCAGCAGCCCCCCACAGGGTATTGGAAGTGAAGCTTTCTTT
TRBD1 | NA | TRBJ1-2 | TRBV4-1 | CASSQGTGVNYGYTF | TGCGCCAGCAGCCAAGGGACAGGGGTTAACTATGGCTACACCTTC
NA | NA | TRBJ2-5 | TRBV7-2 | CASSLGRPGAEETQYF | TGTGCCAGCAGCTTAGGGCGGCCGGGAGCGGAGGAGACCCAGTACTTC
NA | once | TRBJ2-1 | TRBV7-9 | CASSLGVYNSNEQFF | TGTGCCAGCAGCTTAGGGGTATACAATAGCAATGAGCAGTTCTTC
NA | NA | TRBJ2-7 | TRBV27 | CASSPPSVLEEQYF | TGTGCCAGCAGTCCCCCCTCTGTCCTGGAAGAGCAGTACTTC
NA | NA | TRBJ1-1 | TRBV7-8 | CASSFGPNTEAFF | TGTGCCAGCAGCTTTGGGCCGAACACTGAAGCTTTCTTT
NA | NA | TRBJ1-3 | TRBV4-2 | CASSQVSTGYSGNTIYF | TGTGCCAGCAGCCAAGTCTCGACAGGCTACTCTGGAAACACCATATATTTT
TRBD1 | once | TRBJ1-1 | TRBV5-1 | CASSSQGVNTEAFF | TGCGCCAGCAGCTCCCAGGGGGTGAACACTGAAGCTTTCTTT
TRBD1 | once | TRBJ1-4 | TRBV29-1 | CSITGGVGAEKLFF | TGCAGCATTACAGGGGGCGTAGGGGCTGAAAAACTGTTTTTT
TRBD1 | NA | TRBJ1-1 | TRBV27 | CASSPDREGSEAFF | TGTGCCAGCAGTCCTGACAGGGAAGGGTCTGAAGCTTTCTTT
NA | few | TRBJ1-5 | TRBV4-2 | CASSQVSENQPQHF | TGTGCCAGCAGCCAAGTGTCCGAGAATCAGCCCCAGCATTTT
NA | once | TRBJ2-2 | TRBV5-1 | CASSLNPGELFF | TGCGCCAGCAGCTTAAATCCCGGGGAGCTGTTTTTT
NA | NA | TRBJ2-4 | TRBV9 | CASSVGGGLAKNIQYF | TGTGCCAGCAGCGTAGGAGGGGGACTAGCCAAAAACATTCAGTACTTC
NA | NA | TRBJ2-3 | TRBV27 | CASSSTRYPQADTQYF | TGTGCCAGCAGTTCCACCCGATATCCCCAGGCAGATACGCAGTATTTT
NA | NA | TRBJ2-7 | TRBV7-2 | CASSLLGAYEQYF | TGTGCCAGCAGCTTACTGGGGGCCTACGAGCAGTACTTC
NA | NA | TRBJ2-3 | TRBV27 | CASSFPGGGTDTQYF | TGTGCCAGCAGTTTCCCTGGGGGCGGCACAGATACGCAGTATTTT
NA | few | TRBJ1-2 | TRBV6-5 | CASSYNQGRNGYTF | TGTGCCAGCAGTTACAATCAGGGAAGAAATGGCTACACCTTC
TRBD1 | NA | TRBJ1-1 | TRBV5-1 | CASGEQGTDTEAFF | TGCGCCAGCGGGGAACAGGGGACGGACACTGAAGCTTTCTTT
NA | NA | TRBJ1-6 | TRBV10-3 | CAIRDSNSPLHF | TGTGCCATCAGAGACAGTAATTCACCCCTCCACTTT
NA | NA | TRBJ2-5 | TRBV12-3/TRBV12-4 | CASGKGQETQYF | TGTGCCAGCGGAAAGGGCCAAGAGACCCAGTACTTC
NA | NA | TRBJ2-2 | TRBV4-3 | CASSRTRTASGELFF | TGCGCCAGCAGCCGTACACGGACAGCGTCGGGGGAGCTGTTTTTT
NA | NA | TRBJ1-2 | TRBV11-3 | CASSFQPSGEDGYTF | TGTGCCAGCAGCTTCCAACCCTCAGGGGAGGATGGCTACACCTTC
TRBD1 | NA | TRBJ2-3 | TRBV4-1 | CASSQGTGVGTDTQYF | TGCGCCAGCAGCCAGGGAACAGGGGTGGGGACAGATACGCAGTATTTT
TRBD2 | NA | TRBJ2-7 | TRBV28 | CASSSSSGSSSYEQYF | TGTGCCAGCAGTTCCTCTAGCGGGAGTTCCTCCTACGAGCAGTACTTC
TRBD1 | NA | TRBJ1-5 | TRBV6-5 | CASSPRQGGNQPQHF | TGTGCCAGCAGTCCCCGACAGGGAGGGAACCAGCCCCAGCATTTT
NA | NA | TRBJ1-1 | TRBV9 | CASSPPQGSNTEAFF | TGTGCCAGCAGCCCCCCACAGGGATCCAACACTGAAGCTTTCTTT
TRBD1 | NA | TRBJ1-1 | TRBV7-9 | CASSLRGPQGDTEAFF | TGTGCCAGCAGCTTAAGGGGGCCTCAGGGAGACACTGAAGCTTTCTTT
TRBD1 | NA | TRBJ1-6 | TRBV19 | CASSIVGWGTGDSPLHF | TGTGCCAGTAGTATAGTGGGTTGGGGGACAGGGGACTCACCCCTCCACTTT
NA | NA | TRBJ1-5 | TRBV7-2 | CASSLGLGDNQPQHF | TGTGCCAGCAGCTTAGGGCTCGGGGACAATCAGCCCCAGCATTTT
TRBD1 | NA | TRBJ1-6 | TRBV7-9 | CASSQRTGFYGSPLHF | TGTGCCAGCAGCCAAAGGACAGGGTTTTACGGTTCACCCCTCCACTTT
TRBD1 | NA | TRBJ1-5 | TRBV19 | CASRSGTALNQPQHF | TGTGCCAGTAGAAGTGGGACAGCCCTCAATCAGCCCCAGCATTTT
TRBD1 | NA | TRBJ1-2 | TRBV30 | CAWSTGTAYGYTF | TGTGCCTGGAGCACCGGGACAGCTTATGGCTACACCTTC
NA | NA | TRBJ1-2 | TRBV30 | CAWTRGEDYNLSGGYTF | TGTGCCTGGACCAGGGGCGAAGATTACAATCTTTCTGGTGGCTACACCTTC
TRBD1 | NA | TRBJ2-5 | TRBV4-1 | CASSAPGQGGETQYF | TGCGCCAGCAGCGCTCCGGGACAGGGAGGGGAGACCCAGTACTTC
NA | NA | TRBJ1-3 | TRBV12-3/TRBV12-4 | CASNSGGANTIYF | TGTGCCAGCAATTCGGGGGGAGCAAACACCATATATTTT
NA | once | TRBJ1-6 | TRBV9 | CASSVGWTANSPLHF | TGTGCCAGCAGCGTAGGTTGGACAGCCAATTCACCCCTCCACTTT
NA | NA | TRBJ2-7 | TRBV29-1 | CSVAVGEMGYSYEQYF | TGCAGCGTTGCTGTAGGCGAGATGGGATACTCCTACGAGCAGTACTTC
TRBD1 | NA | TRBJ2-7 | TRBV5-1 | CASSLEGQGANEQYF | TGCGCCAGCAGCTTGGAGGGACAGGGGGCGAACGAGCAGTACTTC
NA | NA | TRBJ2-3 | TRBV5-6 | CASSLYQGSDTQYF | TGTGCCAGCAGCTTGTACCAGGGATCAGATACGCAGTATTTT
NA | NA | TRBJ2-5 | TRBV7-2 | CASSLARGLRETQYF | TGTGCCAGCAGCTTAGCGAGGGGATTGCGAGAGACCCAGTACTTC
NA | NA | TRBJ1-2 | TRBV19 | CASRMWGGYGYTF | TGTGCCAGTAGGATGTGGGGAGGCTATGGCTACACCTTC
NA | once | TRBJ2-7 | TRBV5-6 | CASSLVGSSVVYEQYF | TGTGCCAGCAGCTTGGTTGGGTCCTCCGTCGTCTACGAGCAGTACTTC
TRBD1 | NA | TRBJ2-1 | TRBV7-3 | CASSSGQGARYNEQFF | TGTGCCAGCAGCTCCGGACAGGGGGCGAGGTACAATGAGCAGTTCTTC
TRBD2 | NA | TRBJ2-7 | TRBV5-6 | CASSMTSSQQYF | TGTGCCAGCAGCATGACTAGCAGCCAGCAGTACTTC
NA | once | TRBJ2-1 | TRBV19 | CASSIGKGRGNEQFF | TGTGCCAGTAGTATAGGAAAGGGACGGGGCAATGAGCAGTTCTTC
TRBD1 | NA | TRBJ2-7 | TRBV3-1/TRBV3-2 | CASSQAGSRDRDHEQYF | TGTGCCAGCAGCCAAGCCGGGTCCCGGGACAGGGACCACGAGCAGTACTTC
NA | NA | TRBJ1-1 | TRBV19 | CASTLTLYTEAFF | TGTGCCAGTACCCTCACGCTGTACACTGAAGCTTTCTTT
NA | NA | TRBJ1-2 | TRBV19 | CASSMGLGGNYGYTF | TGTGCCAGTAGTATGGGCCTTGGGGGGAACTATGGCTACACCTTC
NA | NA | TRBJ1-2 | TRBV6-5 | CASSYSPSAEGYGYTF | TGTGCCAGCAGTTACTCGCCATCCGCCGAGGGGTATGGCTACACCTTC
NA | NA | TRBJ1-4 | TRBV6-6 | CASSYSIRNEKLFF | TGTGCCAGCAGTTACTCGATACGTAATGAAAAACTGTTTTTT
NA | few | TRBJ2-7 | TRBV7-9 | CASSGMDSYEQYF | TGTGCCAGCAGCGGAATGGACTCCTACGAGCAGTACTTC
NA | NA | TRBJ1-1 | TRBV3-1/TRBV3-2 | CASSQVTLVNTEAFF | TGTGCCAGCAGCCAGGTGACCTTGGTTAACACTGAAGCTTTCTTT
NA | NA | TRBJ1-2 | TRBV11-2 | CASSLGQNGAYGYTF | TGTGCCAGCAGCCTCGGACAGAATGGCGCCTATGGCTACACCTTC
TRBD2 | NA | TRBJ2-1 | TRBV7-3 | CASSGPGTSEQFF | TGTGCCAGCAGCGGCCCCGGGACTAGTGAGCAGTTCTTC
NA | NA | TRBJ1-2 | TRBV18 | CASSPRQNIILRGYTF | TGTGCCAGCTCACCAAGGCAAAATATTATTTTACGAGGCTACACCTTC